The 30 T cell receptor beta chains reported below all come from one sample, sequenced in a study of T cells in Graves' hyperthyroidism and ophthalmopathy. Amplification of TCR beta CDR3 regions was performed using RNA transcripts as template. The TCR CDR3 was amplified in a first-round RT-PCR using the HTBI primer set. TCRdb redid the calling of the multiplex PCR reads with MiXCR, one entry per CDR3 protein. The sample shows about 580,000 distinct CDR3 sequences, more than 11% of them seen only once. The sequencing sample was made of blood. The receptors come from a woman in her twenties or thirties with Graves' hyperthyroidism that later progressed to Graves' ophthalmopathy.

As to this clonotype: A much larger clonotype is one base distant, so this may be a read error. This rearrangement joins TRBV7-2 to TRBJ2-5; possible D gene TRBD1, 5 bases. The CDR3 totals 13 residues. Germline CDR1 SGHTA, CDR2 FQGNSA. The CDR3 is CAGSFQVDKTQYF. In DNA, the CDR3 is TGTGCCGGCAGCTTCCAAGTGGACAAGACCCAGTACTTC. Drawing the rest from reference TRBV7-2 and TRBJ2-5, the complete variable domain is GAGVSQSPSNKVTEKGKDVELRCDPISGHTALYWYRQSLGQGLEFLIYFQGNSAPDKSGLPSDRFSAERTGGSVSTLTIQRTQQEDSAVYLCAGSFQVDKTQYFGPGTRLLVL.

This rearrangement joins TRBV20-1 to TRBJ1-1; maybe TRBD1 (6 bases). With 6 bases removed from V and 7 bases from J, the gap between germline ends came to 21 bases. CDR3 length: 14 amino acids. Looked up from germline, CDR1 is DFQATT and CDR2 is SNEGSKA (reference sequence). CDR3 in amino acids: CSALEGGAVDEAFF. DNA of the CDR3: TGCAGTGCCCTAGAGGGGGGGGCTGTGGATGAAGCTTTCTTT.

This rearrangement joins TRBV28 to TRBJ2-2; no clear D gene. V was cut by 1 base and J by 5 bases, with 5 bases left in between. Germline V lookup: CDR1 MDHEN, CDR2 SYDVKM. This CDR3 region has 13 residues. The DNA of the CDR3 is TGTGCCAGCAGTTTATACCGGACCGGGGAGCTGTTTTTT. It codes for CASSLYRTGELFF.

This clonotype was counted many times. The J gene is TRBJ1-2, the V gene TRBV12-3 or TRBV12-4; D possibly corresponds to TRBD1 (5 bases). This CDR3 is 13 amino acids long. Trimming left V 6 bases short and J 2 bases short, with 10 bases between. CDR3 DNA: TGTGCCAGCAGCACGACAGTCAACTATGGCTACACCTTC. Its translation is CASSTTVNYGYTF.

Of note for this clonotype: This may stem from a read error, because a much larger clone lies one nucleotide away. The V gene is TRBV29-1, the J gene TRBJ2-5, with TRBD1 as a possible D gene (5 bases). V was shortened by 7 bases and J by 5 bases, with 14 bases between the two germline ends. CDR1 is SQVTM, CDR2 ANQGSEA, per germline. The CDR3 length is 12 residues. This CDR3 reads CSGIGRAETQYF. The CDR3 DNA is TGCAGCGGAATAGGCAGGGCGGAGACCCAGTACTTC.

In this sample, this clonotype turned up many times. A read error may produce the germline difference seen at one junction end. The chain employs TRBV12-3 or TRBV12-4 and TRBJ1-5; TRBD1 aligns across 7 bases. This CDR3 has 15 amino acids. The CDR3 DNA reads TGTGCCAGCAGGGATCTGCGGGACAGCAATCGGCCCCAGCATTTT. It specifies CASRDLRDSNRPQHF.

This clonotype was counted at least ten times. The CDR3 region is CASSYGGGSAHTEAFF. The CDR3 DNA follows: TGTGCCAGCTCCTATGGAGGAGGGTCGGCGCACACTGAAGCTTTCTTT. V gene TRBV27 combines with J gene TRBJ1-1; D is unclear. CDR1 is MNHEY, CDR2 SMNVEV, per germline (reference sequence). With 8 bases removed from V and 3 bases from J, the gap between germline ends came to 22 bases. The CDR3 sequence is 16 residues long.

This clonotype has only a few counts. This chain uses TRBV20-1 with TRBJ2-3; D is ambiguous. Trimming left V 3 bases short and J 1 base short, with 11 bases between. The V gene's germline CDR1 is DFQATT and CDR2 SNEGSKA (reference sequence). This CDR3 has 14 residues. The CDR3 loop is CSASPARGTDTQYF. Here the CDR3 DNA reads TGCAGTGCTAGCCCGGCTAGGGGCACAGATACGCAGTATTTT.

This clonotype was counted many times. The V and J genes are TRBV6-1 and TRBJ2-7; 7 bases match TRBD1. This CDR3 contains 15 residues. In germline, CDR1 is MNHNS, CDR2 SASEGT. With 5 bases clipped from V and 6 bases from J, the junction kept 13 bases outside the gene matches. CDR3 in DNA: TGTGCCAGCAGTTCCGGATATGACAGGGCCCGCGAGCAGTACTTC. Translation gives CASSSGYDRAREQYF.

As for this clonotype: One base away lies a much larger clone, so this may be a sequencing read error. The CDR3 is CSVEGGPGHEQFF. In DNA, the CDR3 is TGCAGCGTTGAAGGGGGCCCGGGCCATGAGCAGTTCTTC. J is TRBJ2-1 and V is TRBV29-1, with D perhaps matching TRBD1 (5 bases). CDR1 is SQVTM and CDR2 is ANQGSEA in the germline V gene. The CDR3 is made up of 13 amino acids. V gave up 1 base and J gave up 8 bases, with 12 bases separating them.

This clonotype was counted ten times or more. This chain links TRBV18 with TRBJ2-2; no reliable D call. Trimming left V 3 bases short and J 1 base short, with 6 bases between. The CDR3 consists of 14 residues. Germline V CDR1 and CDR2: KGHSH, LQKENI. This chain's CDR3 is CASSPAGNTGELFF. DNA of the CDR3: TGTGCCAGCTCACCGGCAGGGAACACCGGGGAGCTGTTTTTT. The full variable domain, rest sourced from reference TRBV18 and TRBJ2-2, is NAGVMQNPRHLVRRRGQEARLRCSPMKGHSHVYWYRQLPEEGLKFMVYLQKENIIDESGMPKERFSAEFPKEGPSILRIQQVVRGDSAAYFCASSPAGNTGELFFGEGSRLTVL.

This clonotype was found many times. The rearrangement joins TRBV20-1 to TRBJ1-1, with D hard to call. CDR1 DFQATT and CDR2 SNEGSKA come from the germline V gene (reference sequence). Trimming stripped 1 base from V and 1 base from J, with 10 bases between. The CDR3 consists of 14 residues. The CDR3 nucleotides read TGCAGTGCTAGAGCCCCTTTGGGGAACACTGAAGCTTTCTTT. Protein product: CSARAPLGNTEAFF.

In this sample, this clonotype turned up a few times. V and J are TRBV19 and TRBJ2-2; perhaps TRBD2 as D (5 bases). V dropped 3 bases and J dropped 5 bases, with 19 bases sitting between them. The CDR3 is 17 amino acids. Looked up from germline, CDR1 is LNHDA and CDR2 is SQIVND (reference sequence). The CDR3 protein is CASSIFGLAQSTGELFF. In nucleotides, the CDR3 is TGTGCCAGTAGTATTTTCGGCCTAGCCCAAAGTACCGGGGAGCTGTTTTTT.

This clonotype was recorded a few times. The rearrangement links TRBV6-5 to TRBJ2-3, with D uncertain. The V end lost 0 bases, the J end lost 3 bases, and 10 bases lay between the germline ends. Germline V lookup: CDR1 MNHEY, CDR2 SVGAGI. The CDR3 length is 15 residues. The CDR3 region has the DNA TGTGCCAGCAGTTACTCTAGATCGCTTACAGATACGCAGTATTTT. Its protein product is CASSYSRSLTDTQYF.

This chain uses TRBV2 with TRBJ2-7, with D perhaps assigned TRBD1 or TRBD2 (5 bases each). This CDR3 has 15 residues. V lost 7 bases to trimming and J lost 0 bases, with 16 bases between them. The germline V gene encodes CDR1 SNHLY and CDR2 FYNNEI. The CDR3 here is CASKSYGDGSYEQYF. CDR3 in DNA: TGTGCCAGCAAAAGTTATGGGGACGGCTCCTACGAGCAGTACTTC.

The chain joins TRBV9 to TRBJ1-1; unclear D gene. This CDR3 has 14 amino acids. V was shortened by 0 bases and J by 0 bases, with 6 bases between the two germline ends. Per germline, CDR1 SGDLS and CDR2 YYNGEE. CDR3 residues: CASSVVTMNTEAFF. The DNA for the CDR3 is TGTGCCAGCAGCGTAGTAACCATGAACACTGAAGCTTTCTTT.

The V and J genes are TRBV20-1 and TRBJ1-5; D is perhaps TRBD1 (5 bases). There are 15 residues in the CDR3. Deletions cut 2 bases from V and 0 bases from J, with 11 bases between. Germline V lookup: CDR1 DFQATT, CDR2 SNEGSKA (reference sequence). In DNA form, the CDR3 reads TGCAGTGCTAGATTGGGGGGTAATAGCAATCAGCCCCAGCATTTT. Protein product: CSARLGGNSNQPQHF.

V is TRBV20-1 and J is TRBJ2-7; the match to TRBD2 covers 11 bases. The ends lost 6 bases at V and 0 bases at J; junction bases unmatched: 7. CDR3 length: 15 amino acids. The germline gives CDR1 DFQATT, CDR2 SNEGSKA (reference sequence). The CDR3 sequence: CSAAYSGRASYEQYF. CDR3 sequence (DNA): TGCAGTGCCGCATATAGCGGGAGGGCCTCCTACGAGCAGTACTTC.

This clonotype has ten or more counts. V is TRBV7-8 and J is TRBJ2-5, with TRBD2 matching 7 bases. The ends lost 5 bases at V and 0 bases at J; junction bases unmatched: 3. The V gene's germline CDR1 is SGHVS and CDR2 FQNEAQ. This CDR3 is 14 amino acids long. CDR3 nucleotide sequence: TGTGCCAGCAGCCCAGCGGGAAACCAAGAGACCCAGTACTTC. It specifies CASSPAGNQETQYF.

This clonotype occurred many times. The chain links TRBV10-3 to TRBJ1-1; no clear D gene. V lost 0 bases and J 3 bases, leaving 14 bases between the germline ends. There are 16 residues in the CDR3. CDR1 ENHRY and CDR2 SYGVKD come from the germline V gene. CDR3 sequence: CAISESTWSSYTEAFF. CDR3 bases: TGTGCCATCAGTGAGTCGACTTGGTCAAGCTACACTGAAGCTTTCTTT.

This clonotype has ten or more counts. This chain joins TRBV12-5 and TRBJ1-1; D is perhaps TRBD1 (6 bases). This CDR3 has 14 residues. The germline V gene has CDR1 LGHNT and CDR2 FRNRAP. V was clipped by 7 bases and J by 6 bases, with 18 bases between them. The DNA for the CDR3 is TGTGCTAGTGCCGGAGGGGGGAAAGGCGCTGAAGCTTTCTTT. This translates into CASAGGGKGAEAFF. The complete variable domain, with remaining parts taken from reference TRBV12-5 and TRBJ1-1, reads DARVTQTPRHKVTEMGQEVTMRCQPILGHNTVFWYRQTMMQGLELLAYFRNRAPLDDSGMPKDRFSAEMPDATLATLKIQPSEPRDSAVYFCASAGGGKGAEAFFGQGTRLTVV.

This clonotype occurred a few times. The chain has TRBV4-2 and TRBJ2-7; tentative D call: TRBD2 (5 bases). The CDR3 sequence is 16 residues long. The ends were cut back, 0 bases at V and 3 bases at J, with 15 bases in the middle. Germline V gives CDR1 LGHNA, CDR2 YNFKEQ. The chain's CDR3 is CASSQDRASSYYEQYF. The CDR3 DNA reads TGTGCCAGCAGCCAAGATAGAGCTAGCAGTTACTACGAGCAGTACTTC.

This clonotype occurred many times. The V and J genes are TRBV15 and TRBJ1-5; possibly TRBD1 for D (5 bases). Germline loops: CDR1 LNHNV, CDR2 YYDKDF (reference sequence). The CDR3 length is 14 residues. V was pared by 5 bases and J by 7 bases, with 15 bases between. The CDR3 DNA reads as TGTGCCACCAGCGTTGGGGGGAACGGCCAGCCCCAGCATTTT. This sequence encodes CATSVGGNGQPQHF.

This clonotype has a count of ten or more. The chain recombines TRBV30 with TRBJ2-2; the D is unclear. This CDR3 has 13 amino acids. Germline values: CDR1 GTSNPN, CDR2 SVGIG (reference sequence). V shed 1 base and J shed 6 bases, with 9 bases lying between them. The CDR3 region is CAWSADPAGELFF. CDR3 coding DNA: TGTGCCTGGAGTGCAGACCCCGCCGGGGAGCTGTTTTTT.

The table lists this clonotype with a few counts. The CDR3 loop reads CASSYMGDATNEKLFF. The CDR3 DNA follows: TGTGCCAGCAGTTACATGGGGGATGCAACTAATGAAAAACTGTTTTTT. The chain combines TRBV6-5 with TRBJ1-4; D is possibly TRBD1 (5 bases). CDR1 MNHEY and CDR2 SVGAGI come from the germline V gene. The CDR3 has 16 amino acids. V lost 2 bases to trimming and J lost 0 bases, with 10 bases between them.

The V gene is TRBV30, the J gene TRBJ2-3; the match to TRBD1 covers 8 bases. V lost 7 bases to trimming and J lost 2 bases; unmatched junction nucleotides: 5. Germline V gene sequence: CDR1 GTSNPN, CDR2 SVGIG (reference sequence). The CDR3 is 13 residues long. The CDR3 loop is CASTGANTDTQYF. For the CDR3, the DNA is TGTGCCTCGACAGGGGCGAACACAGATACGCAGTATTTT.

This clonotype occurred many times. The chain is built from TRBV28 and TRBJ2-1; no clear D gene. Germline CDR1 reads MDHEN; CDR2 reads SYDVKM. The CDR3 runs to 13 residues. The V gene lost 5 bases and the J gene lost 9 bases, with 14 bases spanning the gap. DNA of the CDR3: TGTGCCAGCAGTACGACCGGCGGCTCTGAGCAGTTCTTC. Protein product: CASSTTGGSEQFF.

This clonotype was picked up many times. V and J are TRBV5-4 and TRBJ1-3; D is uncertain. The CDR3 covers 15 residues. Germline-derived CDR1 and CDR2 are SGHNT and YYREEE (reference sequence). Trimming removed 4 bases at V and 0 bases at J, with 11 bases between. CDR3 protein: CASSSQRTSGNTIYF. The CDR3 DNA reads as TGTGCCAGCAGCAGCCAGAGGACCTCTGGAAACACCATATATTTT. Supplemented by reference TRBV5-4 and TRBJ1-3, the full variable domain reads ETGVTQSPTHLIKTRGQQVTLRCSSQSGHNTVSWYQQALGQGPQFIFQYYREEENGRGNFPPRFSGLQFPNYSSELNVNALELDDSALYLCASSSQRTSGNTIYFGEGSWLTVV.

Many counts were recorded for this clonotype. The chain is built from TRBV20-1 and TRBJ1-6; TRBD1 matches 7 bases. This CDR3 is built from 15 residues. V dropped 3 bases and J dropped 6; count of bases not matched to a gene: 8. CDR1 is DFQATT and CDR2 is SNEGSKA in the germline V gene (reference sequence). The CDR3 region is CSASIAGGPNSPLHF. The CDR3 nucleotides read TGCAGTGCTAGTATCGCAGGGGGACCTAATTCACCCCTCCACTTT.

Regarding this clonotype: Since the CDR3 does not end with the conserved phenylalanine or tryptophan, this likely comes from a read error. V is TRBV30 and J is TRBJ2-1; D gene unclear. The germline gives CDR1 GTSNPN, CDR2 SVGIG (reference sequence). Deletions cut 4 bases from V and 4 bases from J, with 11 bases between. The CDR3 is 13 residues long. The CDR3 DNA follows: TGTGCCTGGAAAACCGGTGGTTACAATGAGCAGTTCCTC. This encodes CAWKTGGYNEQFL.